One sample yielded the 15 T cell receptor beta chains listed below, sequenced in a study of T-cell reconstitution after alpha-beta-depleted transplantation in children. For TCRbeta, the library was prepared with unique molecular identifiers. TCRdb re-analysed the PCR reads in MiXCR, keeping a single row per CDR3 protein. The table includes fewer than 1 million distinct CDR3 sequences, roughly 15% detected once. This material consisted of PBMCs, mostly from graft donor cells, taken 360 days after TCRalphabeta/CD19-depleted stem cell transplant. These receptors were collected from a male patient younger than 18 who had a stem cell transplant for acute lymphoblastic leukemia, so the T cells may come from the graft donor.

This clonotype was detected ten times or more. The chain couples TRBV5-1 to TRBJ2-7; D perhaps matches TRBD2 (5 bases). This CDR3 has 12 amino acids. Trimming took 4 bases from V and 7 from J, leaving 12 bases between them. The V gene's germline CDR1 is SGHRS and CDR2 YFSETQ. The CDR3: CASSRQREEQYF. The CDR3 DNA follows: TGCGCCAGCAGCCGTCAGAGGGAGGAGCAGTACTTC.

The V gene is TRBV3-1, the J gene TRBJ2-1; possible D gene TRBD1, 6 bases. The V gene's germline CDR1 is LGHDT and CDR2 YNNKEL (reference sequence). V was trimmed by 3 bases and J by 9 bases, leaving 18 bases between them. The CDR3 has 15 amino acids. The CDR3: CASSHRDITGSEQFF. The CDR3 region has the DNA TGTGCCAGCAGCCACCGGGACATAACCGGCAGTGAGCAGTTCTTC.

The V gene is TRBV20-1, the J gene TRBJ2-1; perhaps D is TRBD1 or TRBD2 (5 bases each). Germline V gene lookup returns CDR1 DFQATT and CDR2 SNEGSKA (reference sequence). This CDR3 has 15 residues. This CDR3 is CSALLIGTVDNEQFF. CDR3 sequence (DNA): TGCAGCGCCCTCTTGATAGGGACGGTAGATAATGAGCAGTTCTTC.

This clonotype was seen repeatedly, ten times or more. The rearrangement links TRBV5-1 to TRBJ2-1; TRBD2 agrees at 10 bases. Germline V gives CDR1 SGHRS, CDR2 YFSETQ. V dropped 3 bases and J dropped 6; count of bases not matched to a gene: 0. The CDR3 sequence is 13 residues long. The CDR3 region is CASSWTSGNEQFF. CDR3 DNA sequence: TGCGCCAGCAGCTGGACTAGCGGCAATGAGCAGTTCTTC.

This clonotype was recorded a few times. The chain has TRBV2 and TRBJ1-4; D may be TRBD1 (6 bases). The CDR3 length is 14 residues. The germline CDR1 and CDR2 sequences are SNHLY and FYNNEI. V was pared by 7 bases and J by 8 bases, with 17 bases between. The chain's CDR3 is CASIRGQEFEKLFF. In nucleotides, the CDR3 is TGTGCCAGCATTCGGGGGCAAGAGTTCGAAAAACTGTTTTTT.

This clonotype was detected ten times or more. The rearrangement links TRBV27 to TRBJ2-2; the D is unclear. Germline-derived CDR1 and CDR2 are MNHEY and SMNVEV (reference sequence). The CDR3 runs 15 residues. The germline V and J ends were trimmed by 2 bases and 0 bases, with 7 bases remaining between them. CDR3 loop: CASSLLGTNTGELFF. CDR3 bases: TGTGCCAGCAGTTTACTGGGAACGAACACCGGGGAGCTGTTTTTT.

V and J are TRBV30 and TRBJ2-7; possibly TRBD1 for D (5 bases). CDR3 length: 12 residues. Deletions cut 4 bases from V and 0 bases from J, with 7 bases between. From germline, CDR1 is GTSNPN and CDR2 SVGIG (reference sequence). CDR3 nucleotides: TGTGCCTGGACCCAGGGCTCCTACGAGCAGTACTTC. It encodes CAWTQGSYEQYF.

The chain uses TRBV5-1 and TRBJ1-1; D is uncertain. The CDR3 sequence is 14 residues long. Germline V gene data show CDR1 as SGHRS and CDR2 as YFSETQ. V lost 0 bases and J 4 bases, leaving 10 bases between the germline ends. This chain's CDR3 is CASSLVRRGTEAFF. DNA of the CDR3: TGCGCCAGCAGCTTGGTCCGTCGGGGCACTGAAGCTTTCTTT. The variable domain in full, completed from reference TRBV5-1 and TRBJ1-1, reads KAGVTQTPRYLIKTRGQQVTLSCSPISGHRSVSWYQQTPGQGLQFLFEYFSETQRNKGNFPGRFSGRQFSNSRSEMNVSTLELGDSALYLCASSLVRRGTEAFFGQGTRLTVV.

In nucleotides, the CDR3 is TGTGCCAGCAGCCTGATACCGGGCACCAGCACCCGCGGCGAGCAGTACTTC. This encodes CASSLIPGTSTRGEQYF. The chain joins TRBV12-3 or TRBV12-4 to TRBJ2-7; D gene ambiguous. V was clipped by 6 bases and J by 6 bases, with 27 bases between them. CDR3 length equals 17 residues.

The chain recombines TRBV24-1 with TRBJ1-4, with 7 bases identical to TRBD1. V lost 2 bases and J lost 5; bases outside the gene matches: 7. The CDR3 loop spans 16 amino acids. CDR1 is KGHDR and CDR2 is SFDVKD in the germline V gene. CDR3 nucleotides: TGTGCCACCAGTGATTCGGGACAGATGGCAAATGAAAAACTGTTTTTT. The encoded protein is CATSDSGQMANEKLFF.

The CDR3 bases are TGTGCCAGCAGCTTCCGGAGGGAGTGGTGGACAGATACGCAGTATTTT. It is translated as CASSFRREWWTDTQYF. The chain joins TRBV7-9 to TRBJ2-3; possible D gene TRBD2, 6 bases. Between the trimmed V and J ends, which lost 3 bases and 3 bases, there was a span of 16 bases. In germline, CDR1 is SEHNR, CDR2 FQNEAQ (reference sequence). The CDR3 length is 16 residues.

The table lists this clonotype with a few counts. V and J are TRBV27 and TRBJ2-7; D perhaps matches TRBD2 (6 bases). This CDR3 is 15 amino acids long. Germline assignment: CDR1 MNHEY and CDR2 SMNVEV (reference sequence). V was cut by 3 bases and J by 4 bases, with 16 bases left in between. CDR3 in amino acids: CASSFYRGSRYEQYF. The DNA for the CDR3 is TGTGCCAGCAGTTTTTATCGGGGGAGTCGGTACGAGCAGTACTTC.

This clonotype showed up just a few times. This chain links TRBV25-1 with TRBJ2-2; D remains unclear. The CDR3 is 12 amino acids. The V end was cut by 7 bases, the J end by 6 bases, with 9 bases between. Germline V gene data show CDR1 as MGHDK and CDR2 as SYGVNS. The CDR3 region is CASTRSAGELFF. DNA of the CDR3: TGTGCCAGCACCCGGTCGGCCGGGGAGCTGTTTTTT.

This clonotype was observed at least ten times. The V gene is TRBV15, the J gene TRBJ2-6; D uncertain. The CDR3 sequence is 16 residues long. With 0 bases removed from V and 2 bases from J, the gap between germline ends came to 8 bases. The germline V gene encodes CDR1 LNHNV and CDR2 YYDKDF (reference sequence). The CDR3 spells CATSRDHRAGANVLTF. CDR3 nucleotides: TGTGCCACCAGCAGAGATCATAGGGCTGGGGCCAACGTCCTGACTTTC.

The chain combines TRBV5-1 with TRBJ2-1; 12 bases are shared with TRBD2. Trimming at V came to 0 bases and at J to 15 bases, leaving 10 bases not matched to a gene. The CDR3 is 15 amino acids. Germline lookup yields CDR1 SGHRS and CDR2 YFSETQ. CDR3 DNA: TGCGCCAGCAGCTTGGGGACTAGCGGGGACTTTTATCCGTTCTTC. This encodes CASSLGTSGDFYPFF.